One T cell receptor (beta chain) is described in this entry. This clonotype was found a few times. Which antigen it targets is not known. It has no much larger one-base neighbor in the sample; base qualities were not kept. CDR1 SEHNR and CDR2 FQNEAQ were looked up in the germline V gene (reference sequence). Including cysteine and phenylalanine, the CDR3 has 12 amino acids. Only CDR3 DNA is held: 36 bases, read in frame from base 1. V trim: 7 bases; J trim: 7 bases; unmatched bases: 3. This specimen belongs to a study of T-cell memory formation after mild COVID-19 (dated by TCRdb to the early 2020s). Turning to the overall study: TCR sequence clusters from the two donors were largely donor specific. Two young, previously healthy adult volunteers, one female and one male, were included in the cohort. Longitudinal TCRalpha and TCRbeta repertoire sequencing tracked T-cell clones expanding and contracting after mild COVID-19 in a couple of donors. Study-wide conclusions, independent of this receptor: Clones contracting from day 15 to 85 had balanced CD4/CD8 phenotypes, while a second wave expanding from day 15 to 37 was biased towards CD4+. Contracting CD4+ clones turned up mainly in the CM and EM memory subsets, whereas EMRA was where CD8+ clones were enriched. Only a couple of mild cases were covered by the study, and larger cohorts that include severe cases with pre-infection samples were considered necessary. Some responding clones were found in pre-infection memory, which suggests that pre-existing cross-reactive memory T cells took part in the SARS-CoV-2 response. SARS-CoV-2 specificity of the second-wave clones peaking on day 37 was not confirmed.

Sequencer: Illumina NovaSeq 6000. TCRalpha and TCRbeta cDNA libraries were constructed by 5'RACE with constant-segment primers, with sample barcodes and unique molecular identifiers being introduced. Trizol reagent was used to extract RNA from every sample. Amplification of the libraries took two PCR steps, and the second step added a second sample barcode plus Illumina TruSeq adapters. Sequencing of libraries was performed on an Illumina NovaSeq with 2 x 150 bp paired-end reads. In the paper's pipeline: With migec v1.2.7, reads were demultiplexed and then collapsed into UMI-guided consensus sequences. With mixcr v2.1.11, UMI consensuses were aligned to TRA and TRB V and J templates and assembled into clonotypes. Clonotypes were classified as expanded or contracted when called significant by both edgeR and NoisET, with noise models trained on biological replicates. For edgeR calls, the thresholds were a false discovery rate-adjusted p below 0.01 and a log2 fold-change of 1. As an exploratory analysis of dynamics, PCA with hierarchical clustering was applied to max-normalized trajectories of the 1000 most abundant clonotypes. Separately sequenced CD4+ and CD8+ repertoires were used to assign the CD4 or CD8 phenotype of responding clones. TCRdb itself trimmed the public reads at Q25 with fastp, ran MiXCR and retained productive beta chains. Every distinct CDR3 protein forms one entry, paired with its most common genes and DNA. The V and J calls and clone size come from TCRdb's table, not from the authors' own analysis. The sample includes some 320,000 distinct CDR3 sequences, with 14% observed a single time. 21% of the sample comes from the top ten.

PBMCs were isolated by Ficoll-Paque density gradient centrifugation. The sequence derives from a man in his late teens or twenties who had mild COVID-19 (a few samples of this study predate the infection). The sample titles of this study are shuffled in the database, so cell type and time point are left out; the donor was told from shared clones. The rearrangement combines TRBV7-9 with TRBJ1-5; 8 junctional bases match TRBD1. Material: PBMCs or a T cell subset sorted from them (not recorded which). DNA sequence: TGTGCCAGCACGACAGGGGACCAGCCCCAGCATTTT. This translates into CASTTGDQPQHF.